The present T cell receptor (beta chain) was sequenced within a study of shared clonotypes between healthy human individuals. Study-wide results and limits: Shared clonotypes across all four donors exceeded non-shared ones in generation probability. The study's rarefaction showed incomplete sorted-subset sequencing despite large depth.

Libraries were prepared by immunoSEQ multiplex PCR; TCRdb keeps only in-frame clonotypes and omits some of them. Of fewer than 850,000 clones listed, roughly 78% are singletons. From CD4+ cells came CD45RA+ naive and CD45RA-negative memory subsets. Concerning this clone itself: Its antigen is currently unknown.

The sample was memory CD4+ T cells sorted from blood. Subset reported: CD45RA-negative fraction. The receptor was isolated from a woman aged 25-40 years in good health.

The CDR3 here is CASRRDSQSYEQYF. The CDR3 DNA is TGTGCCAGCAGGAGGGACAGCCAGTCCTACGAGCAGTACTTC. The rearrangement joins TRBV5-6 to TRBJ2-7; 7 nucleotides line up with TRBD1. Germline V gene lookup returns CDR1 SGHDT and CDR2 YYEEEE. This CDR3 is 14 amino acids long. Trimming removed 5 bases from V and 1 base from J; junction bases left unmatched: 6.